This T cell receptor beta chain was retrieved from a study of blood T cell repertoires in COVID-19. Overall study context: Some COVID-19 samples were acute and others convalescent; all came from the United States, Italy and Spain. Sample material is recorded as cDNA or gDNA derived from T cells, B-cell-depleted T cells, or PBMCs.

This clone was recorded once. The germline CDR1 and CDR2 sequences are MGHDK and SYGVNS. V dropped 3 bases and J dropped 16; count of bases not matched to a gene: 15. The CDR3 has 14 amino acids. Repertoires were generated with immunoSEQ multiplex PCR, while TCRdb's copy carries only in-frame clones and drops some. The sample shows 180,000 or so clones, around 80% of them seen only once. The TCR sequence derives from a woman at least 80 years old with active or convalescent COVID-19. This chain links TRBV25-1 with TRBJ1-3; 7 nucleotides align to TRBD1. The sample consisted of peripheral blood. CDR3 nucleotides: TGTGCCAGCAGTGACCCTGGGGCGGGACAGCCCTCGTATTTT. It is translated as CASSDPGAGQPSYF. Looking up the rest from reference TRBV25-1 and TRBJ1-3 gives the full variable domain: EADIYQTPRYLVIGTGKKITLECSQTMGHDKMYWYQQDPGMELHLIHYSYGVNSTEKGDLSSESTVSRIRTEHFPLTLESARPSHTSQYLCASSDPGAGQPSYFGEGSWLTVV.